This TCR beta chain was sequenced in a study of T cells in Graves' hyperthyroidism and ophthalmopathy. Looking at the study overall: Specimen type is peripheral blood, collected at initial diagnosis prior to any treatment.

This clonotype was seen more than once but under ten times. The antigen is unknown. Trimming left V 2 bases short and J 4 bases short, with 14 bases between. The CDR3 runs to 15 residues. From germline, CDR1 is LGHNA and CDR2 YSLEER. Study-wide results and caveats: Stable hyperthyroidism was told apart from ophthalmopathy by a model built on 13 V-J features. Most expanded thyroid clonotypes above 0.001 also appeared in blood.

RNA transcripts were the template for amplifying TCR beta CDR3 regions. The HTBI primer set was used in a first-round RT-PCR of the TCR CDR3. TCRdb re-analysed the multiplex PCR reads in MiXCR, keeping a single row per CDR3 protein. The sample contains approximately 300,000 distinct CDR3 sequences, 15% to 20% of which appear only once. This receptor was identified in an older woman with Graves' ophthalmopathy. The rearrangement links TRBV4-3 to TRBJ1-2; D is possibly TRBD1 (6 bases). The source material was blood. CDR3 DNA sequence: TGCGCCAGCAGCCAACGGCCCGGGGACACCTATGGCTACACCTTC. It codes for CASSQRPGDTYGYTF.